The TCR beta chain described here comes from a study of T cell responses to AZD1222 COVID-19 vaccine. Study-level points and caveats: The breadth and depth of Spike-specific TCRs increased once two AZD1222 doses had been given. Reportedly, nearly half the spike-specific TCRs target unmutated variant regions. Clonal diversity was possibly underestimated; the donors were predominantly white British and more often female. Baseline seropositivity characterized only six AZD1222 recipients.

About this clone itself: What it binds is unknown.

CDR1 LNHDA and CDR2 SQIVND come from the germline V gene (reference sequence). The CDR3 contains 15 residues. Trimming removed 0 bases from V and 4 bases from J, with 12 bases in between. Repertoires were generated with immunoSEQ multiplex PCR, while TCRdb's copy carries only in-frame clones and drops some. The data contain about 97,000 clones, around 84% of them singletons. Sequenced material: peripheral blood, taken on day 0 of AZD1222 vaccination. The receptor comes from an adult in good health. The rearrangement joins TRBV19 to TRBJ1-2; D perhaps matches TRBD1 (5 bases). In nucleotides, the CDR3 is TGTGCCAGTAGTATAGATCAAGCAGGGCCCTATGGCTACACCTTC. Its protein product is CASSIDQAGPYGYTF. Looking up the rest from reference TRBV19 and TRBJ1-2 gives the full variable domain: DGGITQSPKYLFRKEGQNVTLSCEQNLNHDAMYWYRQDPGQGLRLIYYSQIVNDFQKGDIAEGYSVSREKKESFPLTVTSAQKNPTAFYLCASSIDQAGPYGYTFGSGTRLTVV.